Below, 27 T cell receptor beta chains from the same sample are listed, as sequenced in a study of human T cells and chemical hapten exposure. Time point noted: patch test 3, about 24 weeks after DPC sensitization. As to treatment: therapeutic diphenylcyclopropenone sensitization with weekly scalp DPC. TCRdb processed the RACE reads anew with MiXCR; each CDR3 protein has one entry. The sample has more than 80,000 distinct CDR3 sequences, under 14% seen once. The sequencing used whole blood, collected in connection with sensitization to the hapten diphenylcyclopropenone (DPC). Receptors were obtained from a woman aged 45-59 years with alopecia areata. Some clones in this sample may be carry-over from other donors' samples.

This clonotype was observed at least ten times. The chain couples TRBV20-1 to TRBJ2-1, with 11 bases aligning to TRBD2. The junction had 12 bases not matched to a gene; V was cut back by 6 bases and J by 8 bases. The CDR3 extends over 15 amino acids. Germline CDR1 is DFQATT and CDR2 is SNEGSKA (reference sequence). The CDR3 sequence is CSAVPTSGSGDEQFF. The CDR3, as DNA: TGCAGTGCCGTCCCAACTAGCGGGAGTGGAGATGAGCAGTTCTTC.

This clonotype was observed many times. The chain is built from TRBV27 and TRBJ1-1; 12 nucleotides match TRBD1. The length of the CDR3 is 14 residues. Germline assignment: CDR1 MNHEY and CDR2 SMNVEV (reference sequence). Losses at the gene ends were 3 bases for V and 12 bases for J; bases not matched to a gene: 8. The CDR3, as DNA: TGTGCCAGCAGTTTCCCGGGACAGGGGGCGCCGCCTTTCTTT. Translation: CASSFPGQGAPPFF.

This clonotype was found a few times. The V and J genes are TRBV6-2 or TRBV6-3 and TRBJ2-7; D is unclear. The CDR3 extends over 14 amino acids. Germline lookup yields CDR1 MNHEY and CDR2 SVGEGT. Trimming pared 6 bases from V and 6 bases from J, leaving 18 bases between. CDR3 DNA: TGTGCCAGCAGGATGACGGATGGGATAACCGAGCAGTACTTC. It is translated as CASRMTDGITEQYF.

The sample holds many counts of this clonotype. The V gene is TRBV6-1, the J gene TRBJ1-4; D remains unclear. The CDR3 has 13 residues. The germline V gene has CDR1 MNHNS and CDR2 SASEGT. V dropped 5 bases and J dropped 8 bases, with 12 bases sitting between them. The CDR3 DNA reads TGTGCCAGCAGTTCCCGAGCCCGGGAAAAACTGTTTTTT. As protein: CASSSRAREKLFF.

The chain couples TRBV12-3 or TRBV12-4 to TRBJ2-2; the D is unclear. The CDR3 extends over 14 amino acids. V lost 3 bases to trimming and J lost 0 bases, with 5 bases between them. CDR3 region: CASSFGSNTGELFF. CDR3 sequence (DNA): TGTGCCAGCAGTTTTGGCTCGAACACCGGGGAGCTGTTTTTT.

This clonotype was observed many times. J is TRBJ2-3 and V is TRBV15; no firm D call. The CDR3 runs 16 residues. V gave up 0 bases and J gave up 2 bases, with 12 bases separating them. Germline assignment: CDR1 LNHNV and CDR2 YYDKDF (reference sequence). Written as DNA, the CDR3 is TGTGCCACCAGCAGAGATCAAATGGTAGTCACAGATACGCAGTATTTT. Its protein product is CATSRDQMVVTDTQYF.

The table lists this clonotype with many counts. The CDR3 sequence: CSVVQSSYEQYF. The CDR3 coding sequence is TGCAGCGTGGTACAGAGCTCCTACGAGCAGTACTTC. J is TRBJ2-7 and V is TRBV29-1; no definite D call. Trimming pared 6 bases from V and 0 bases from J, leaving 9 bases between. CDR3 size: 12 residues. Germline V gives CDR1 SQVTM, CDR2 ANQGSEA.

In this sample, this clonotype turned up many times. A junction end diverges from the germline sequence, so it may reflect a read error. The rearrangement joins TRBV2 to TRBJ2-4; a possible D gene is TRBD2 (5 bases). The CDR3 totals 12 residues. CDR1 is SNHLY and CDR2 is FYNNEI in the germline V gene. CDR3 region: CASSLAENIQYF. DNA of the CDR3: TGTGCCAGCAGTCTAGCCGAAAACATTCAGTACTTC.

This clonotype was seen many times. CDR3 sequence (DNA): TGCGCCAGCAGCCAAGATGGGGCTAGCGGGAAATACGAGCAGTACTTC. Its protein product is CASSQDGASGKYEQYF. The rearrangement links TRBV4-3 to TRBJ2-7; TRBD2 agrees at 9 bases. This CDR3 contains 16 residues. V was clipped by 0 bases and J by 4 bases; unmatched bases: 7. Germline CDR1 LGHNA, CDR2 YSLEER.

This clonotype was found a few times. The chain carries TRBV6-6 and TRBJ2-2; 8 bases fit TRBD1. The CDR3 consists of 15 residues. Germline-derived CDR1 and CDR2 are MNHNY and SVGAGI (reference sequence). V lost 2 bases, J lost 4 bases, and 3 bases stayed unmatched. The CDR3, as DNA: TGTGCCAGCAGTTACATAGGACAGGGCACCGGGGAGCTGTTTTTT. This encodes CASSYIGQGTGELFF.

V usage is TRBV7-9 and J usage is TRBJ2-7; D may be TRBD2 (5 bases). The V gene lost 0 bases and the J gene lost 4 bases, with 7 bases spanning the gap. The CDR3 is 13 amino acids. Germline V gives CDR1 SEHNR, CDR2 FQNEAQ (reference sequence). CDR3 protein: CASSLATSYEQYF. The CDR3, as DNA: TGTGCCAGCAGCTTAGCAACTAGTTACGAGCAGTACTTC.

This chain joins TRBV28 and TRBJ1-2; D gene ambiguous. The germline CDR1 and CDR2 sequences are MDHEN and SYDVKM. Trimming shortened V by 8 bases and J by 4 bases, and 17 bases separated the two germline ends. The CDR3 has 14 residues. The CDR3 region has the DNA TGTGCCAGCGGGTTTTATGAGCCCTCCTATGGCTACACCTTC. Translated, it gives CASGFYEPSYGYTF.

The CDR3, as DNA: TGTGCCGTCCCCGGGGGGACGTCAACGAAGGGCTACACCTTC. Its protein is CAVPGGTSTKGYTF. V and J are TRBV7-9 and TRBJ1-2, with D perhaps matching TRBD1 (5 bases). Trimming stripped 11 bases from V and 8 bases from J, with 24 bases between. The CDR3 is 14 amino acids. Germline lookup yields CDR1 SEHNR and CDR2 FQNEAQ (reference sequence).

This clonotype has at least ten counts. The chain recombines TRBV3-1 with TRBJ2-1; a possible D gene is TRBD2 (5 bases). This CDR3 comprises 16 residues. V shed 0 bases and J shed 4 bases, with 13 bases lying between them. Germline CDR1 is LGHDT and CDR2 is YNNKEL (reference sequence). CDR3 protein: CASSQDLGGWYNEQFF. The DNA of the CDR3 is TGTGCCAGCAGCCAAGATCTCGGCGGGTGGTACAATGAGCAGTTCTTC.

This chain links TRBV18 with TRBJ2-6, with 7 positions matching TRBD2. Losses at the gene ends were 2 bases for V and 0 bases for J; bases not matched to a gene: 7. CDR1 is KGHSH, CDR2 LQKENI, per germline. CDR3 length: 18 residues. The CDR3 DNA follows: TGTGCCAGCTCACCAGTCTGGGACTATTCCTCTGGGGCCAACGTCCTGACTTTC. Translating gives CASSPVWDYSSGANVLTF.

This chain connects TRBV29-1 to TRBJ2-1; TRBD2 matches 12 bases. Germline V gives CDR1 SQVTM, CDR2 ANQGSEA. The CDR3 covers 14 residues. After removal of 6 bases from V and 8 bases from J, the junction contained 8 bases not matched to a gene. This CDR3 is CSVSPRLAGDEQFF. As DNA, the CDR3 is TGCAGCGTCTCGCCGCGACTAGCGGGAGATGAGCAGTTCTTC.

This clonotype was seen only a few times. This chain uses TRBV24-1 with TRBJ2-3, with 8 bases identical to TRBD1. V dropped 1 base and J dropped 3; count of bases not matched to a gene: 5. This CDR3 is 16 amino acids long. Germline V CDR1 and CDR2: KGHDR, SFDVKD. CDR3 nucleotides: TGTGCCACCAGTGATTTAGGGGACAGGAGGACAGATACGCAGTATTTT. This codes for CATSDLGDRRTDTQYF.

This clonotype was counted at least ten times. CDR3 in amino acids: CSAIEAQTRLTGELFF. Written as DNA, the CDR3 is TGCAGTGCTATTGAGGCGCAGACGAGGTTAACCGGGGAGCTGTTTTTT. This chain uses TRBV20-1 with TRBJ2-2; no firm D call. V was clipped by 4 bases and J by 5 bases, with 20 bases between them. This CDR3 has 16 residues. The germline gives CDR1 DFQATT, CDR2 SNEGSKA (reference sequence).

This clonotype occurred many times. This sequence joins TRBV25-1 and TRBJ1-6; D is undetermined. The ends were cut back, 4 bases at V and 7 bases at J, with 11 bases in the middle. This CDR3 is built from 14 residues. CDR1 and CDR2 from the germline V gene are MGHDK and SYGVNS. CDR3 region: CASSGRGINSPLHF. In nucleotides, the CDR3 is TGTGCCAGCAGTGGGAGAGGGATAAATTCACCCCTCCACTTT.

This clonotype was observed a few times. The rearrangement uses TRBV29-1 and TRBJ1-6, with D tentatively TRBD1 (5 bases). The CDR3 is 18 residues long. The V end was cut by 1 base, the J end by 7 bases, with 23 bases between. Germline CDR1 SQVTM, CDR2 ANQGSEA. CDR3 protein: CSVEGTSGPLILNSPLHF. For the CDR3, the DNA is TGCAGCGTTGAAGGGACCTCGGGGCCCTTAATCCTCAATTCACCCCTCCACTTT.

In this sample, this clonotype turned up many times. As DNA, the CDR3 is TGCGCCAGCAGCTTGGGACTAGCGGTGGGGAGTGAGCAGTTCTTC. This encodes CASSLGLAVGSEQFF. The rearrangement joins TRBV5-1 to TRBJ2-1; 9 bases map to TRBD2. CDR1 is SGHRS and CDR2 is YFSETQ in the germline V gene. The CDR3 runs to 15 residues. J was trimmed by 9 bases and V by 0 bases; bases with no gene match: 7.

This clonotype was picked up many times. J is TRBJ1-2 and V is TRBV29-1; 9 bases line up with TRBD1. The CDR3 totals 12 residues. Per the germline V gene, CDR1 is SQVTM and CDR2 is ANQGSEA. V shed 6 bases and J 7 bases; nucleotides not matched to a gene: 6. The CDR3 DNA follows: TGCAGCGTCAGGACAGGGGACGTTGGCTACACCTTC. This translates into CSVRTGDVGYTF.

This clonotype has a count of ten or more. V gene TRBV28 combines with J gene TRBJ2-7; D might be TRBD2 (5 bases). CDR1 is MDHEN and CDR2 is SYDVKM in the germline V gene. This CDR3 spans 16 amino acids. Trimming took off 2 bases at V and 2 bases at J, with 16 bases between the two ends. This CDR3 is CASSLLSGGRPYEQYF. CDR3 bases: TGTGCCAGCAGTTTACTCTCCGGAGGCAGGCCCTACGAGCAGTACTTC. The variable domain in full, with the rest retrieved from reference TRBV28 and TRBJ2-7, is DVKVTQSSRYLVKRTGEKVFLECVQDMDHENMFWYRQDPGLGLRLIYFSYDVKMKEKGDIPEGYSVSREKKERFSLILESASTNQTSMYLCASSLLSGGRPYEQYFGPGTRLTVT.

This clonotype has more than one count but fewer than ten. This chain uses TRBV20-1 with TRBJ1-6; TRBD1 aligns across 11 bases. This CDR3 comprises 14 residues. The germline V gene has CDR1 DFQATT and CDR2 SNEGSKA (reference sequence). The trim removed 6 bases at V and 5 bases at J, leaving 3 bases unmatched. Written as DNA, the CDR3 is TGCAGTGCGGGGGGACAGGGGGATAATTCACCCCTCCACTTT. Translated, it gives CSAGGQGDNSPLHF.

Details on this clonotype: A much larger clonotype is one base distant, so this may be a read error. This chain links TRBV2 with TRBJ2-7, with a possible D match to TRBD2 (5 bases). The V gene's germline CDR1 is SNHLY and CDR2 FYNNEI. There are 14 residues in the CDR3. V was shortened by 4 bases and J by 0 bases, with 10 bases between the two germline ends. CDR3 loop: CASSGVGGSYEQYF. The CDR3 DNA reads as TGTGCCAGCAGTGGAGTTGGAGGCTCCTACGAGCAGTACTTC.

This clonotype was observed at least ten times. The rearrangement uses TRBV18 and TRBJ2-1; 7 bases align to TRBD2. This CDR3 has 14 amino acids. The V gene's germline CDR1 is KGHSH and CDR2 LQKENI. J was trimmed by 8 bases and V by 10 bases; bases with no gene match: 14. In DNA form, the CDR3 reads TGTGCCACCTCCTTAGGAGGGAGGGAAGATGAGCAGTTCTTC. This codes for CATSLGGREDEQFF.

The chain is built from TRBV7-2 and TRBJ2-1, with 8 bases fitting TRBD2. V gave up 6 bases and J gave up 9 bases; unmatched junction bases: 13. The germline gives CDR1 SGHTA, CDR2 FQGNSA. The CDR3 loop spans 15 amino acids. This chain's CDR3 is CASRFSREGPGEQFF. CDR3 in DNA: TGTGCCAGCAGATTTAGCCGGGAGGGCCCCGGTGAGCAGTTCTTC.